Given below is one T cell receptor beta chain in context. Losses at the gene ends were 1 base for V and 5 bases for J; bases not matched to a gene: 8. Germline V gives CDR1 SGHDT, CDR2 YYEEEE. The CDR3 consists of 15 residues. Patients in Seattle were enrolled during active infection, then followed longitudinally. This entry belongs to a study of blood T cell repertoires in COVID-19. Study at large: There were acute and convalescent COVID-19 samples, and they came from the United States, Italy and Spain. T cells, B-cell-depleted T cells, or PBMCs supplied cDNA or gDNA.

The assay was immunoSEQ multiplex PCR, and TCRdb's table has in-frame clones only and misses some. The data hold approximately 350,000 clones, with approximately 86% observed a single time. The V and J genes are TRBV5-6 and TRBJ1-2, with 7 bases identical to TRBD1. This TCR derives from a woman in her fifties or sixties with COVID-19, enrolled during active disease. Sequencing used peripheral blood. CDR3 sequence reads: CASSLYSGGRYGYTF. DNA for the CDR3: TGTGCCAGCAGCTTGTACTCAGGGGGGAGGTATGGCTACACCTTC.